This T cell receptor (beta chain) was documented in a study of patients and donors after allogeneic stem cell transplantation. The CDR3 length is 11 residues. V lost 8 bases, J lost 3 bases, and 6 bases lay in between. Germline values: CDR1 SNHLY, CDR2 FYNNEI. There are many counts of this clonotype. TCRdb re-derived calls from the RT-PCR reads in MiXCR, one entry per CDR3 protein. Here the sample spans 25,000 to 30,000 distinct CDR3 sequences, 8.1% being singletons. The clonotype comes from a human donor who was either an allogeneic HSCT recipient or a stem cell or donor lymphocyte infusion donor (not recorded which). It is not recorded whose cells these are; they may come from a transplant donor. Sequencing was done on a sample of blood, either unsorted or a sorted T cell fraction (not recorded which). This chain uses TRBV2 with TRBJ2-3, with D uncertain. The CDR3 bases are TGTGCCAGCGCCGTAACAGATACGCAGTATTTT. It translates to CASAVTDTQYF.